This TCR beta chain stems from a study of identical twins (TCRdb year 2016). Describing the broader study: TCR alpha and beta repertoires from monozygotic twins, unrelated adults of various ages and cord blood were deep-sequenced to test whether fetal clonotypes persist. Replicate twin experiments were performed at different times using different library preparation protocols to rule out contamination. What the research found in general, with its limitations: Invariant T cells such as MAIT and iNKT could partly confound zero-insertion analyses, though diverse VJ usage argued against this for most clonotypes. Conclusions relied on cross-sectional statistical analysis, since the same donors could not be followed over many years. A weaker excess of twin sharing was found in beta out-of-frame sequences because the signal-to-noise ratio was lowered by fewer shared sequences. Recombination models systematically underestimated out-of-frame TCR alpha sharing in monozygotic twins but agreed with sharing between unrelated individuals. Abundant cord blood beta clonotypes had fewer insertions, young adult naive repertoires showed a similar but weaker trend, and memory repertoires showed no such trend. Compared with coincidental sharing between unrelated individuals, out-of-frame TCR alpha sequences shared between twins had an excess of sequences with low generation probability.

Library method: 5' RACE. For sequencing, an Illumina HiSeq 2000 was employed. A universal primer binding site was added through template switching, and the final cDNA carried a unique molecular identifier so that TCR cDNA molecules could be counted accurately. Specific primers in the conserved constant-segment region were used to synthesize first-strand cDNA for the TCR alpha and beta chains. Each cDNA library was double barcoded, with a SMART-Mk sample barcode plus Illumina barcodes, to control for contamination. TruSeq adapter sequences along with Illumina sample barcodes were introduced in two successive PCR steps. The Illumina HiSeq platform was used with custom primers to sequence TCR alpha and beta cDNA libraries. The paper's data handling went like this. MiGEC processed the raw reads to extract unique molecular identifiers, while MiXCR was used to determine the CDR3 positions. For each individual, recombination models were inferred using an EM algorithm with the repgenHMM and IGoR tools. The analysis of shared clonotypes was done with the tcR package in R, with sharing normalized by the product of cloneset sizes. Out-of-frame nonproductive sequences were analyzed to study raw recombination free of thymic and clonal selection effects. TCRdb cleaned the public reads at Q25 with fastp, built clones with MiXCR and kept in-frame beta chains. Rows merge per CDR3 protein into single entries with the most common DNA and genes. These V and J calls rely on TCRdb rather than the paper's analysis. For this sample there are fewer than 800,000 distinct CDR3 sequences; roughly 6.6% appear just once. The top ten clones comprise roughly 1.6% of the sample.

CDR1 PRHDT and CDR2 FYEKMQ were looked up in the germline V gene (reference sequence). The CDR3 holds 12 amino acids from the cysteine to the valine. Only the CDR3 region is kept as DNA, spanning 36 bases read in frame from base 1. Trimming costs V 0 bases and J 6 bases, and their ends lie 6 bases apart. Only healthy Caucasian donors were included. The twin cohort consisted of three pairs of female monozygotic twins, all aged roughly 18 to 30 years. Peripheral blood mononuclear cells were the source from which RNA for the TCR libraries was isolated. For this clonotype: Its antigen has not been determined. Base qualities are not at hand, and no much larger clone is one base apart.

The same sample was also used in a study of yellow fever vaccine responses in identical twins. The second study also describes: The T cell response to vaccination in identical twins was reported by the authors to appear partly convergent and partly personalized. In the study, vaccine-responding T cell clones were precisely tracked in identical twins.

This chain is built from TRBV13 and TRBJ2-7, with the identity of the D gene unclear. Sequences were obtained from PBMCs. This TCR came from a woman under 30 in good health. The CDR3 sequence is CASSLGSGEQYV. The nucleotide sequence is TGTGCCAGCAGCTTAGGCTCAGGCGAGCAGTACGTC.